Following are 28 T cell receptor beta chains from one sample sequenced in a study of STAT5B mutations in CD4+ large granular lymphocyte leukemia. The assay was immunoSEQ multiplex PCR, and TCRdb's table has in-frame clones only and misses some. The table has 31,000 or so clones, more than 65% seen once; the top ten hold around 1.9%. Sequenced sample: CD4+ T cells from blood buffy coats. The receptors derive from a human donor in good health.

The chain is built from TRBV7-6 and TRBJ2-2, with D maybe TRBD2 (5 bases). The CDR3 is made up of 15 amino acids. The germline V and J ends were trimmed by 4 bases and 2 bases, with 11 bases remaining between them. The germline CDR1 and CDR2 sequences are SGHVS and FNYEAQ. CDR3 DNA sequence: TGTGCCAGCAGCTACGGACTCTTAAACACCGGGGAGCTGTTTTTT. It encodes CASSYGLLNTGELFF.

The rearrangement uses TRBV14 and TRBJ2-3; 7 nucleotides line up with TRBD2. V was clipped by 8 bases and J by 4 bases; unmatched bases: 9. Germline V gene lookup returns CDR1 SGHDN and CDR2 FVKESK. This CDR3 spans 14 amino acids. The CDR3 spells CASRLAGAADTQYF. The DNA of the CDR3 is TGTGCCAGCCGTTTGGCGGGAGCGGCAGATACGCAGTATTTT.

The rearrangement uses TRBV10-3 and TRBJ1-5, with 9 bases matching TRBD1. V lost 2 bases, J lost 4 bases, and 6 bases stayed unmatched. Germline V gene sequence: CDR1 ENHRY, CDR2 SYGVKD. This CDR3 region has 16 residues. The CDR3 DNA reads as TGTGCCATCAGTGAGGTGGACAGGGGAGTAAATCAGCCCCAGCATTTT. As protein: CAISEVDRGVNQPQHF.

This clone occurred once. The J gene is TRBJ2-1, the V gene TRBV5-1; TRBD1 matches at 10 bases. CDR1 is SGHRS and CDR2 is YFSETQ in the germline V gene. V gave up 4 bases and J gave up 0 bases; unmatched junction bases: 4. CDR3 length: 16 residues. The CDR3 sequence: CASSPGQGFSYNEQFF. The CDR3 coding sequence is TGCGCCAGCAGCCCGGGACAGGGGTTCTCCTACAATGAGCAGTTCTTC. The whole variable domain, filled in from reference TRBV5-1 and TRBJ2-1, reads KAGVTQTPRYLIKTRGQQVTLSCSPISGHRSVSWYQQTPGQGLQFLFEYFSETQRNKGNFPGRFSGRQFSNSRSEMNVSTLELGDSALYLCASSPGQGFSYNEQFFGPGTRLTVL.

This chain uses TRBV21-1 with TRBJ2-5; the tabulated D call, TRBD2, remains unverified against the DNA. TRBV21-1 is a pseudogene locus. The CDR3 is 14 amino acids. The CDR3, as DNA: TGTGCCACTAGGGGAGCGGGCCCCCAAGAGACCCAGTACTTC. Its protein is CATRGAGPQETQYF.

This sequence joins TRBV10-3 and TRBJ1-2; D gene ambiguous. Germline assignment: CDR1 ENHRY and CDR2 SYGVKD. This CDR3 contains 13 residues. V dropped 2 bases and J dropped 1 base, with 5 bases sitting between them. This CDR3 is CAISETLNYGYTF. The CDR3 DNA reads TGTGCCATCAGTGAGACACTTAACTATGGCTACACCTTC.

This chain joins TRBV7-2 and TRBJ1-1; D gene unclear. This CDR3 contains 13 residues. The V gene lost 2 bases and the J gene lost 5 bases, with 9 bases spanning the gap. Per the germline V gene, CDR1 is SGHTA and CDR2 is FQGNSA. CDR3 nucleotides: TGTGCCAGCAGCTTAATGAGACATACTGAAGCTTTCTTT. As protein: CASSLMRHTEAFF.

V is TRBV30 and J is TRBJ1-5; tentatively, D is TRBD1 (5 bases). CDR3 length equals 17 residues. V lost 2 bases to trimming and J lost 1 base, with 18 bases between them. From germline, CDR1 is GTSNPN and CDR2 SVGIG (reference sequence). The CDR3: CAWSRTKSGESNQPQHF. The CDR3 coding sequence is TGTGCCTGGAGTCGGACCAAATCGGGGGAAAGCAATCAGCCCCAGCATTTT.

J is TRBJ2-5 and V is TRBV28; D might be TRBD1 (6 bases). Germline V gives CDR1 MDHEN, CDR2 SYDVKM. The V and J ends lost 5 bases and 5 bases respectively, with 12 bases between them. This CDR3 spans 13 amino acids. DNA of the CDR3: TGTGCCAGCAGTCAACAGGGATCGGAGACCCAGTACTTC. Its protein is CASSQQGSETQYF.

V is TRBV25-1 and J is TRBJ1-1; tentative D call: TRBD1 (5 bases). Germline V gene data show CDR1 as MGHDK and CDR2 as SYGVNS. V was clipped by 6 bases and J by 0 bases, with 11 bases between them. The CDR3 sequence is 14 residues long. CDR3: CASSGGTVNTEAFF. CDR3 sequence (DNA): TGTGCCAGCAGCGGGGGGACGGTGAACACTGAAGCTTTCTTT.

The chain uses TRBV2 and TRBJ1-3; D is possibly TRBD1 (6 bases). The ends were cut back, 7 bases at V and 5 bases at J, with 12 bases in the middle. The CDR3 consists of 13 residues. Germline V lookup: CDR1 SNHLY, CDR2 FYNNEI. For the CDR3, the DNA is TGTGCCAGCAATGGGGGGCTACGAAACACCATATATTTT. Amino acids: CASNGGLRNTIYF.

The chain has TRBV28 and TRBJ1-1; a possible D gene is TRBD1 (5 bases). Deletions cut 10 bases from V and 6 bases from J, with 21 bases between. Germline lookup yields CDR1 MDHEN and CDR2 SYDVKM. This CDR3 contains 14 residues. The CDR3 reads CATRPSGQGPEAFF. The CDR3 region has the DNA TGTGCCACGCGGCCATCGGGGCAAGGGCCTGAAGCTTTCTTT. The entire variable domain, with the rest obtained from reference TRBV28 and TRBJ1-1, is as follows: DVKVTQSSRYLVKRTGEKVFLECVQDMDHENMFWYRQDPGLGLRLIYFSYDVKMKEKGDIPEGYSVSREKKERFSLILESASTNQTSMYLCATRPSGQGPEAFFGQGTRLTVV.

The V call is TRBV11-2, the J call TRBJ1-2; TRBD1 matches at 7 bases. The CDR3 loop spans 16 amino acids. The trim removed 6 bases at V and 0 bases at J, leaving 10 bases unmatched. Germline CDR1 reads SGHAT; CDR2 reads FQNNGV. Written as DNA, the CDR3 is TGTGCCAGCAGACTGAGGGGGCGACGGGCTAACTATGGCTACACCTTC. Its translation: CASRLRGRRANYGYTF.

V is TRBV9 and J is TRBJ1-3, with D perhaps matching TRBD1 (6 bases). Trimming shortened V by 4 bases and J by 4 bases, and 21 bases separated the two germline ends. The germline V gene has CDR1 SGDLS and CDR2 YYNGEE. The CDR3 sequence is 17 residues long. CDR3 coding DNA: TGTGCCAGCAGCAGACGGACGAGGGGGGATGAAGGAAACACCATATATTTT. The encoded protein is CASSRRTRGDEGNTIYF.

The J gene is TRBJ2-7, the V gene TRBV6-5, with D perhaps given as TRBD1 or TRBD2 (6 bases each). Germline CDR1 reads MNHEY; CDR2 reads SVGAGI. The CDR3 totals 14 residues. The ends were cut back, 6 bases at V and 6 bases at J, with 18 bases in the middle. CDR3 region: CASRRDMGRTEQYF. In nucleotides, the CDR3 is TGTGCCAGCAGGCGGGACATGGGGAGGACCGAGCAGTACTTC.

The chain uses TRBV4-1 and TRBJ2-7, with D possibly being TRBD1 (6 bases). Trimming left V 0 bases short and J 7 bases short, with 7 bases between. This CDR3 contains 12 residues. Germline V gene lookup returns CDR1 MGHRA and CDR2 YSYEKL. CDR3 amino acids: CASSQERGEQYF. CDR3 DNA sequence: TGCGCCAGCAGCCAAGAGAGGGGGGAGCAGTACTTC.

Note on this clone: An end of the junction does not agree with germline; a read error may underlie this. This chain links TRBV6-5 with TRBJ2-1; the match to TRBD1 covers 8 bases. This CDR3 is 14 amino acids long. Germline V gene sequence: CDR1 MNHEY, CDR2 SVGAGI. In DNA form, the CDR3 reads TGTGCCATCAGTGGTGTCGGACAGGGACCTGAGCAGTTCTTC. Protein sequence: CAISGVGQGPEQFF.

This clone was seen more than once but under ten times. This chain uses TRBV30 with TRBJ2-7, with 7 bases fitting TRBD1. This CDR3 is 13 amino acids long. Germline V lookup: CDR1 GTSNPN, CDR2 SVGIG (reference sequence). Losses at the gene ends were 4 bases for V and 5 bases for J; bases not matched to a gene: 8. CDR3 nucleotide sequence: TGTGCCTGGAAATTGGCAGGGGGACACGAGCAGTACTTC. Protein sequence: CAWKLAGGHEQYF.

The chain joins TRBV5-6 to TRBJ1-6; maybe TRBD1 (6 bases). This CDR3 is built from 16 residues. V was trimmed by 0 bases and J by 7 bases, leaving 14 bases between them. The germline V gene encodes CDR1 SGHDT and CDR2 YYEEEE. CDR3 protein: CASSLGTGSGNSPLHF. For the CDR3, the DNA is TGTGCCAGCAGCTTGGGAACAGGGTCAGGGAATTCACCCCTCCACTTT.

This clone was detected a few times. The chain has TRBV2 and TRBJ2-7; 10 bases map to TRBD1. The CDR3 sequence is 14 residues long. V lost 7 bases and J lost 2; bases outside the gene matches: 5. From germline, CDR1 is SNHLY and CDR2 FYNNEI. The CDR3: CASNGDRGAYEQYF. CDR3 DNA: TGTGCCAGCAACGGGGACAGGGGAGCCTACGAGCAGTACTTC.

The chain couples TRBV5-8 to TRBJ1-5; TRBD1 might be the D (5 bases). Per germline, CDR1 SGHTS and CDR2 YDEGEE. Between the trimmed V and J ends, which lost 2 bases and 10 bases, there was a span of 13 bases. CDR3 length: 13 residues. The DNA for the CDR3 is TGTGCCAGCAGCTTTGACAGAGACTCTCCCCAGCATTTT. Protein: CASSFDRDSPQHF.

This clone has more than one count but fewer than ten. The chain is built from TRBV7-9 and TRBJ1-3, with D unclear. This CDR3 region has 12 residues. Trimming pared 1 base from V and 4 bases from J, leaving 2 bases between. The germline gives CDR1 SEHNR, CDR2 FQNEAQ (reference sequence). CDR3 coding DNA: TGTGCCAGCAGCTTAGTAGGAAACACCATATATTTT. It encodes CASSLVGNTIYF.

This chain uses TRBV7-6 with TRBJ2-3; TRBD2 aligns across 10 bases. CDR1 and CDR2 (germline): SGHVS, FNYEAQ. V was pared by 0 bases and J by 5 bases, with 5 bases of the junction left unmatched. This CDR3 has 16 residues. For the CDR3, the DNA is TGTGCCAGCAGCTTAGCTCCCCGACTAGCGGGAGATACGCAGTATTTT. It translates to CASSLAPRLAGDTQYF.

V usage is TRBV5-5 and J usage is TRBJ1-6; D gene ambiguous. There are 17 residues in the CDR3. Deletions cut 4 bases from V and 5 bases from J, with 19 bases between. Germline CDR1 is SGHKS and CDR2 is YYEKEE (reference sequence). CDR3: CASSPVVFGPDNSPLHF. CDR3 DNA: TGTGCCAGCAGCCCGGTTGTGTTCGGTCCGGATAATTCACCCCTCCACTTT.

The chain joins TRBV18 to TRBJ1-3, with D possibly TRBD1 on 6 matching bases. The CDR3 extends over 17 amino acids. The germline CDR1 and CDR2 sequences are KGHSH and LQKENI. Trimming took 2 bases from V and 1 from J, leaving 15 bases between them. The CDR3 sequence: CASSPLGQSNSGNTIYF. In nucleotides, the CDR3 is TGTGCCAGCTCACCATTAGGACAGTCGAATTCTGGAAACACCATATATTTT.

The gene calls are TRBV30 and TRBJ1-5; 8 bases match TRBD1. V was pared by 4 bases and J by 4 bases, with 6 bases of the junction left unmatched. The CDR3 extends over 14 amino acids. Germline CDR1 reads GTSNPN; CDR2 reads SVGIG (reference sequence). CDR3 sequence: CAWNDRGGNQPQHF. The CDR3 DNA follows: TGTGCCTGGAACGACAGGGGCGGTAATCAGCCCCAGCATTTT.

This rearrangement joins TRBV7-2 to TRBJ2-5; a possible D gene is TRBD2 (7 bases). In germline, CDR1 is SGHTA, CDR2 FQGNSA. The CDR3 loop spans 16 amino acids. V was clipped by 1 base and J by 5 bases, with 17 bases between them. The CDR3 DNA reads as TGTGCCAGCAGCTTAGGAGGGGGAGGGCTAGCGGAGACCCAGTACTTC. Amino acid sequence: CASSLGGGGLAETQYF.

The genes are TRBV27 and TRBJ2-7; D perhaps matches TRBD2 (6 bases). CDR1 is MNHEY, CDR2 SMNVEV, per germline (reference sequence). Trimming pared 3 bases from V and 2 bases from J, leaving 14 bases between. The CDR3 length is 15 residues. CDR3 amino acids: CASSFFGGSPYEQYF. CDR3 DNA sequence: TGTGCCAGCAGTTTCTTCGGAGGGAGCCCCTACGAGCAGTACTTC.